This T cell receptor beta chain emerged from a study of CD8+ T cells in alopecia areata. Study-wide background: Treated patients took oral tofacitinib at 5 to 10 mg twice daily. The study's findings and limits: Administration of tofacitinib significantly diminished scalp clonality and expanded CD8+ clones within the top 100. Patients displayed less clarity in TCR sharing than mice, a finding possibly related to HLA. Lesional scalp, notably in alopecia totalis/universalis, had clonality above that of normal scalp.

The V end was cut by 5 bases, the J end by 8 bases, with 15 bases between. CDR3 length: 14 residues. Germline loops: CDR1 SGHTA, CDR2 FQGNSA. Comment on this clone: What it binds is unknown.

In each case, RNA was isolated and then reverse transcribed into cDNA as the sequencing template. Clones were read by immunoSEQ multiplex PCR, and TCRdb kept only the in-frame ones, dropping some. Of 150,000 to 200,000 clones in the sample, 50% to 70% were seen once. Regarding treatment: oral pan-JAK inhibitor, 5-10 mg twice daily. This TCR was recovered from a human donor with alopecia areata. The source was CD4+ T cells sorted from blood, collected at week 4, from a patient treated with tofacitinib. The chain carries TRBV7-2 and TRBJ1-4, with D maybe TRBD1 (5 bases). The CDR3 nucleotides are TGTGCCAGCAGCCTGGGACTATCTGGAGAAAAACTGTTTTTT. It encodes CASSLGLSGEKLFF.